What follows is one T cell receptor (beta chain) and its context. Its target is not known. This specimen belongs to a study of identifying expanded T cells in peripheral blood. Sequenced by immunoSEQ multiplex PCR; TCRdb stores in-frame clones only, minus some. The table includes 120,000 or so clones, 75% to 90% detected once. Findings of the study overall: Differentially abundant clones: 1 to 1.5 between replicates, around 16 at two to three weeks, around 20 at four. Variance in clone template counts between roughly two-week samples significantly increased with total template count across all healthy donors.

Healthy donors had no documented immune events, such as infections, while sampled. The CDR3 sequence is 14 residues long. Germline values: CDR1 MDHEN, CDR2 SYDVKM. V dropped 10 bases and J dropped 8 bases, with 23 bases sitting between them. This chain connects TRBV28 to TRBJ1-2, with unresolved D. This receptor was obtained from a person aged 18-70 years in good health. The sequencing input was blood. The CDR3 bases are TGTGCCACCGAGACCGGGCCTTTCTCTGGGGGCTACACCTTC. This codes for CATETGPFSGGYTF.